This T cell receptor (beta chain) is drawn from a study of Ad26.COV2.S vaccination and SARS-CoV-2 variants. Background on the study: Among those in the COV1001 Ad26.COV2.S trial arm was the donor. By the intramuscular route, Ad26.COV2.S was given once, or twice 56 days apart. Notes on the study in general: Reportedly, after vaccination the spike-specific CD8+ and CD4+ T cell responses displayed substantial breadth.

TCRdb keeps only in-frame clones here, not all; method: immunoSEQ multiplex PCR. The data hold about 330,000 clones, with roughly nine tenths observed a single time. The treatment denotes: approximately 18 received Ad26.COV2.S at low or high dose, single or two shots; about 5 received placebo; per-sample allocation not given. The investigators took samples on day 63 after the first vaccine or placebo injection. Remarks on this clone: Its antigen is not known.

Germline V gene data show CDR1 as MNHEY and CDR2 as SVGAGI. V trimming: 5 bases; J trimming: 6 bases; junction bases outside the gene matches: 7. The CDR3 runs to 15 residues. The genes are TRBV6-5 and TRBJ1-6, with 7 bases that match TRBD1. The source was peripheral blood, collected in a trial of Ad26.COV2.S vaccine versus placebo. This TCR derives from a person between 18 and 65 years old who received the Ad26.COV2.S COVID-19 vaccine or a placebo. CDR3 amino acids: CASSIGTAANSPLHF. The CDR3, as DNA: TGTGCCAGCAGTATTGGGACAGCCGCTAATTCACCCCTCCACTTT.